The source of this T cell receptor beta chain is a study of breast tumors, draining lymph nodes, adjacent tissues. Whole-study results and caveats: The lymph node origin of tumor T cells was framed as consistent with a hypothesis, not demonstrated. Tumor TCR diversity was below lymph nodes but above nontumor tissue. Data fit most tumor T cells coming from lymph node, expanding in tumor.

MiXCR was run by TCRdb on the multiplex PCR reads, yielding one entry per CDR3 protein. The sample records about 130,000 distinct CDR3 sequences, nearly 20% being singletons. Samples came from axillary lymph nodes draining the breast cancer. This clonotype was observed at least ten times. Its antigen is still unknown. The germline V gene encodes CDR1 SEHNR and CDR2 FQNEAQ (reference sequence). The CDR3 is 15 residues long. Germline trimming cut 2 bases from V and 3 bases from J; bases unmatched to any gene: 4. The sequenced material came from axillary lymph node tissue. The V call is TRBV7-9, the J call TRBJ2-3; TRBD1 aligns across 8 bases. The TCR comes from a female donor with breast cancer. Some clones in this sample may be carry-over from other donors' samples. The CDR3 DNA sequence: TGTGCCAGCAGCTTATGGACAGGGATAACAGATACGCAGTATTTT. Its translation: CASSLWTGITDTQYF.